This TCR beta chain derives from a study of post-analysis software for immune sequencing data. Across the whole study: Several disease courses (relapsing-remitting, secondary progressive and progressive-relapsing) of multiple sclerosis were included.

The CDR3 runs 15 residues. Trimming at V came to 4 bases and at J to 4 bases, leaving 7 bases not matched to a gene. Germline-derived CDR1 and CDR2 are MNHEY and SMNVEV (reference sequence). A word on this clonotype: Its antigen is currently unknown. Since a much larger clone is just one base distant, this may be a read error.

Study results and caveats: Patients showed TRBV5-6, TRBV5-1 and TRBV20-1 among four to six TRBV segments more frequent than in controls. For normalized Chao1 diversity, multiple sclerosis patients scored significantly lower than controls did.

Unique-molecular-identifier-tagged TCR beta cDNA libraries were used. T cells numbering roughly 0.95 to 10 million gave rise to roughly 0.5 million cDNA molecules. TCRdb independently ran MiXCR on the PCR reads; one entry per CDR3 protein. Among approximately 260,000 distinct CDR3 sequences, 30% to 45% were seen once, and the ten largest hold around 4.8%. The rearrangement joins TRBV27 to TRBJ2-5; 9 positions match TRBD2. This TCR derives from a girl between 5 and 17 years old with multiple sclerosis. The sample comprised blood. The CDR3 DNA reads as TGTGCCAGCAGTTCCCCGACTAGCGGACGAGAGACCCAGTACTTC. Amino acid sequence: CASSSPTSGRETQYF.